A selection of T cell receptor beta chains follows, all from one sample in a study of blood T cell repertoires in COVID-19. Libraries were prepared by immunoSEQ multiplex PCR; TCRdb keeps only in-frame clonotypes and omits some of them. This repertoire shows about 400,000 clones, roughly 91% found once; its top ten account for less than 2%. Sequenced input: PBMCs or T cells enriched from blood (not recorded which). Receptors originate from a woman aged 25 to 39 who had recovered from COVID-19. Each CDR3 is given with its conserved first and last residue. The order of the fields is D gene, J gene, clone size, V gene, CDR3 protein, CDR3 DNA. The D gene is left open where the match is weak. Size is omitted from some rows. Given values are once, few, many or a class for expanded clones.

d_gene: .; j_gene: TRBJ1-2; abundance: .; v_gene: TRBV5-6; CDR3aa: CASRRSGTTRSYGYTF; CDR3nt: TGTGCCAGCAGGCGATCCGGGACAACCAGGAGCTATGGCTACACCTTC
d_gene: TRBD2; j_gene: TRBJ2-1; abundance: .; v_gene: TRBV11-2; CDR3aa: CASSFRAGTSSYNEQFF; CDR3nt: TGTGCCAGCAGCTTTCGGGCCGGGACTAGCTCCTACAATGAGCAGTTCTTC
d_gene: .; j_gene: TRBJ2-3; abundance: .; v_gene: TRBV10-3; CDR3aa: CAISEGTPDTQYF; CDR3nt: TGTGCCATCAGCGAAGGGACTCCAGATACGCAGTATTTT
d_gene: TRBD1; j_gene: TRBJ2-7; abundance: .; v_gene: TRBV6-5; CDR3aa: CASKGQGAYEQYF; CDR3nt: TGTGCCAGCAAAGGACAGGGGGCCTACGAGCAGTACTTC
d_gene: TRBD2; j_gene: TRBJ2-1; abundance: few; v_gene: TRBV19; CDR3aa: CASSIGGTSGLRGNEQFF; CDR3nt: TGTGCCAGTAGTATAGGAGGGACTAGCGGGTTACGGGGCAATGAGCAGTTCTTC
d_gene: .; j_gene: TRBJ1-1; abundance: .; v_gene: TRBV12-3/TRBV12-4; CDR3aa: CAIIRGLNTEAFF; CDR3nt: TGTGCCATCATCAGGGGTCTGAACACTGAAGCTTTCTTT
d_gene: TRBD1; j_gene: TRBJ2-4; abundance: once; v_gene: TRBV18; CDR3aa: CASSPLGQWDIQYF; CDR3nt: TGTGCCAGCTCACCGTTGGGACAGTGGGACATTCAGTACTTC
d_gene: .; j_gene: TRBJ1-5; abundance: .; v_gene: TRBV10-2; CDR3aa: CASSARQVNQPQHF; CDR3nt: TGCGCCAGCAGCGCCCGACAGGTCAATCAGCCCCAGCATTTT
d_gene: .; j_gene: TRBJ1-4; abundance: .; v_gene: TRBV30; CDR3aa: CAWSVGGATNEKLFF; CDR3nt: TGTGCCTGGAGTGTTGGGGGGGCAACTAATGAAAAACTGTTTTTT
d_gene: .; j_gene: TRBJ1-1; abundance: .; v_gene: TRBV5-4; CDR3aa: CASSLALGVRAGEAFF; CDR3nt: TGTGCCAGCAGCTTGGCCCTTGGAGTTAGGGCGGGTGAAGCTTTCTTT
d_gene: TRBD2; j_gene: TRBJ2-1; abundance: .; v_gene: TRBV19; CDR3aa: CASGGGNEQFF; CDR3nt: TGTGCCAGTGGGGGGGGGAATGAGCAGTTCTTC
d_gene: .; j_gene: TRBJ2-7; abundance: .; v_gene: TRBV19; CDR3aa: CASSIYGSGPHEQYF; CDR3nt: TGTGCCAGTAGTATATACGGGTCAGGGCCCCACGAGCAGTACTTC
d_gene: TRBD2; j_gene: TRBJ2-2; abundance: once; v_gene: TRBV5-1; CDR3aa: CASSLVAGGTGELFF; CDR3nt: TGCGCCAGCAGCTTGGTGGCGGGAGGTACCGGGGAGCTGTTTTTT
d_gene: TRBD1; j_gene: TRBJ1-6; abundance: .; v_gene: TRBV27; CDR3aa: CASSRGRSTGGPSSYNSPLHF; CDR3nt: TGTGCCAGCAGTAGAGGGCGGAGCACAGGGGGCCCGAGCTCCTATAATTCACCCCTCCACTTT